The entry below gives a single T cell receptor (beta chain) sequence along with its context. Its specificity is unknown. The CDR3 totals 19 residues. The germline CDR1 and CDR2 sequences are DFQATT and SNEGSKA (reference sequence). V lost 1 base, J lost 7 bases, and 16 bases stayed unmatched. The data derive from a study of T-cell reconstitution after alpha-beta-depleted transplantation in children. Notes on the study in general: By one year post-transplant, T-cell counts and diversity largely arose from T cells that were newly produced. It was reported that alpha-beta T cells came from several hundred expanded graft clones (about two months after transplant). Recipient T cells and thymic progenitors that survived gave rise to the high TCRbeta diversity observed at day 60 in some patients.

The TCRbeta library was prepared with unique molecular identifiers. TCRdb re-called the PCR reads through MiXCR, storing one row per CDR3 protein. The table records 85,000 to 120,000 distinct CDR3 sequences, 6% of them present only once. The chain has TRBV20-1 and TRBJ2-1, with 13 bases lining up with TRBD2. Material: PBMCs, mostly from graft donor cells, obtained 60 days after TCRalphabeta/CD19-depleted stem cell transplant. This TCR came from a female patient aged 2-15 years who had a stem cell transplant for Fanconi anemia, so the T cells may come from the graft donor. This CDR3 is CSARGLAGGIGVRWNEQFF. The CDR3 DNA reads as TGCAGTGCTAGAGGACTAGCGGGAGGAATTGGGGTCCGATGGAATGAGCAGTTCTTC.